Presented here are 9 T cell receptor beta chains from one specimen sequenced in a study of T cell responses to AZD1222 COVID-19 vaccine. The method was immunoSEQ multiplex PCR; TCRdb's version includes in-frame clones alone and lacks a portion of them. This sample has about 140,000 clones, with 92% found just once. The input for sequencing was peripheral blood, taken on day 0 of AZD1222 vaccination. The receptors derive from an adult in good health.

V usage is TRBV4-1 and J usage is TRBJ2-7, with TRBD2 matching 16 bases. Trimming removed 4 bases from V and 0 bases from J; junction bases left unmatched: 6. The V gene's germline CDR1 is MGHRA and CDR2 YSYEKL. The CDR3 is 18 residues long. DNA of the CDR3: TGCGCCAGCAGCCCGGGACTAGCGGGAGGGAGAAGCTCCTACGAGCAGTACTTC. This gives the protein CASSPGLAGGRSSYEQYF.

This clone was recorded once. The V and J genes are TRBV18 and TRBJ2-1, with 7 bases that match TRBD2. This CDR3 comprises 14 residues. Per the germline V gene, CDR1 is KGHSH and CDR2 is LQKENI. J gave up 8 bases and V 5 bases, and 9 bases lay outside the gene matches. The CDR3 is CASSSLPSGDEQFF. CDR3 nucleotide sequence: TGTGCCAGCTCATCCCTGCCTAGCGGCGATGAGCAGTTCTTC.

The chain has TRBV28 and TRBJ2-7; D unclear. The CDR3 covers 14 residues. Germline CDR1 MDHEN, CDR2 SYDVKM. Trimming shortened V by 6 bases and J by 1 base, and 13 bases separated the two germline ends. This CDR3 reads CASSPLGVSYEQYF. The CDR3 region has the DNA TGTGCCAGCAGCCCCCTTGGCGTTTCCTACGAGCAGTACTTC.

The V gene is TRBV28, the J gene TRBJ1-4; no clear D. V was pared by 4 bases and J by 5 bases, with 14 bases between. Germline CDR1 is MDHEN and CDR2 is SYDVKM. The CDR3 covers 15 residues. The CDR3 coding sequence is TGTGCCAGCAGTTCCGCCGGGGTACAAAATGAAAAACTGTTTTTT. This gives the protein CASSSAGVQNEKLFF.

This clone was observed a single time. J is TRBJ1-1 and V is TRBV19; 7 bases agree with TRBD1. Trimming took 9 bases from V and 5 from J; bases not matched to a gene: 9. Germline lookup yields CDR1 LNHDA and CDR2 SQIVND (reference sequence). The CDR3 extends over 13 amino acids. CDR3 region: CARYQGGMTEAFF. CDR3 coding DNA: TGTGCCAGATATCAGGGGGGAATGACTGAAGCTTTCTTT. The whole variable domain, filled in from reference TRBV19 and TRBJ1-1, reads DGGITQSPKYLFRKEGQNVTLSCEQNLNHDAMYWYRQDPGQGLRLIYYSQIVNDFQKGDIAEGYSVSREKKESFPLTVTSAQKNPTAFYLCARYQGGMTEAFFGQGTRLTVV.

The chain recombines TRBV7-9 with TRBJ1-2, with TRBD1 matching 7 bases. Looked up from germline, CDR1 is SEHNR and CDR2 is FQNEAQ (reference sequence). The CDR3 covers 15 residues. V was clipped by 6 bases and J by 2 bases; unmatched bases: 9. This chain's CDR3 is CASSPRDSSNYGYTF. The CDR3 DNA reads TGTGCCAGCAGTCCCCGGGACAGCAGCAACTATGGCTACACCTTC.

The V call is TRBV5-1, the J call TRBJ2-3, with unresolved D. CDR1 is SGHRS, CDR2 YFSETQ, per germline. V was shortened by 4 bases and J by 0 bases, with 12 bases between the two germline ends. The CDR3 is 15 amino acids. CDR3 sequence reads: CASSPIVASTDTQYF. CDR3 DNA sequence: TGCGCCAGCAGCCCGATTGTAGCTAGCACAGATACGCAGTATTTT. Drawing the rest from reference TRBV5-1 and TRBJ2-3, the complete variable domain is KAGVTQTPRYLIKTRGQQVTLSCSPISGHRSVSWYQQTPGQGLQFLFEYFSETQRNKGNFPGRFSGRQFSNSRSEMNVSTLELGDSALYLCASSPIVASTDTQYFGPGTRLTVL.

The chain has TRBV27 and TRBJ2-1, with 8 bases fitting TRBD1. V trimming: 4 bases; J trimming: 1 base; junction bases outside the gene matches: 3. Germline V gene sequence: CDR1 MNHEY, CDR2 SMNVEV (reference sequence). The CDR3 contains 15 residues. In nucleotides, the CDR3 is TGTGCCAGCAGTTCAGACAGGGGATCCTACAATGAGCAGTTCTTC. Its translation: CASSSDRGSYNEQFF.

The rearrangement joins TRBV27 to TRBJ2-2; unclear D gene. The CDR3 length is 13 residues. Germline V gives CDR1 MNHEY, CDR2 SMNVEV (reference sequence). The V end lost 11 bases, the J end lost 2 bases, and 12 bases lay between the germline ends. The CDR3 DNA is TGTGCCGCTCGGGCAGATAACACCGGGGAGCTGTTTTTT. This translates into CAARADNTGELFF.